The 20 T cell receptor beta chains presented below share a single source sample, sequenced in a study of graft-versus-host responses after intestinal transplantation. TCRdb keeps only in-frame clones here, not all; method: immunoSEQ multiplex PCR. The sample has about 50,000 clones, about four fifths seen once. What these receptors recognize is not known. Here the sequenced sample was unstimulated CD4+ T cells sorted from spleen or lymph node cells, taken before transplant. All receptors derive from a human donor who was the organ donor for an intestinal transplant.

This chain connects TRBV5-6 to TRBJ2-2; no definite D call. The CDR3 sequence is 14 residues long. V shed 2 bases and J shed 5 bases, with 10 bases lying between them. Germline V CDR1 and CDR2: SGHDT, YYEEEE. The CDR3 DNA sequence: TGTGCCAGCAGCTTTGTAGGGCGGACCGGGGAGCTGTTTTTT. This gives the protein CASSFVGRTGELFF.

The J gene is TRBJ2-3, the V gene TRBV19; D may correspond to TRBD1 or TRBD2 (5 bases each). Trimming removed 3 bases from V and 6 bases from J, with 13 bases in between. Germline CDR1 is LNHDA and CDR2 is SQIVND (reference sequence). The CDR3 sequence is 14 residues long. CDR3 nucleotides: TGTGCCAGTAGTATCGGGACCTTATTTGATACGCAGTATTTT. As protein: CASSIGTLFDTQYF.

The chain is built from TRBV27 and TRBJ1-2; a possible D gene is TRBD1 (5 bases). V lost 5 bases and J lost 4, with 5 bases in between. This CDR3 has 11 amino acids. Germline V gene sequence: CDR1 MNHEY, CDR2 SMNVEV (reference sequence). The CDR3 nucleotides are TGTGCCAGCAGTCAGGGCTATGGCTACACCTTC. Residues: CASSQGYGYTF.

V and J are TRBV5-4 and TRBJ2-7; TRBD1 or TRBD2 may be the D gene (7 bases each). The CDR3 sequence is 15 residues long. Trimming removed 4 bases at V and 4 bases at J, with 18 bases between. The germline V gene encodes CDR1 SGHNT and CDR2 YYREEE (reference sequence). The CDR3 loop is CASSPGGGLWYEQYF. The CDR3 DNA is TGTGCCAGCAGCCCAGGGGGGGGTTTGTGGTACGAGCAGTACTTC.

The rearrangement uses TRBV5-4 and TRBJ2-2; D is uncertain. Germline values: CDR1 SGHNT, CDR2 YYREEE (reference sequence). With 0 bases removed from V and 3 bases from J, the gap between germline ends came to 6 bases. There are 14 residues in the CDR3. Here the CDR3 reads CASSLGPHTGELFF. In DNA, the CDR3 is TGTGCCAGCAGCTTGGGCCCGCACACCGGGGAGCTGTTTTTT.

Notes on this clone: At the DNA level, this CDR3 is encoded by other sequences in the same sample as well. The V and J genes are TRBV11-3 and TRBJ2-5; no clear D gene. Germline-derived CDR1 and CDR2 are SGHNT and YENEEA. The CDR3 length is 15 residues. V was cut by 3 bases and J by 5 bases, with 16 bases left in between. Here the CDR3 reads CASSFEGYSLETQYF. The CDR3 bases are TGTGCCAGCAGCTTTGAAGGGTATTCTTTGGAGACCCAGTACTTC.

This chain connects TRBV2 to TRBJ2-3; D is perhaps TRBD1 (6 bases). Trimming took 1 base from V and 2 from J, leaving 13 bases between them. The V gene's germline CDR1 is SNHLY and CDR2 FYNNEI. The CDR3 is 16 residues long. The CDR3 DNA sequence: TGTGCCAGCAGTGAAGGGACCCGGACAGTCACAGATACGCAGTATTTT. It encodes CASSEGTRTVTDTQYF.

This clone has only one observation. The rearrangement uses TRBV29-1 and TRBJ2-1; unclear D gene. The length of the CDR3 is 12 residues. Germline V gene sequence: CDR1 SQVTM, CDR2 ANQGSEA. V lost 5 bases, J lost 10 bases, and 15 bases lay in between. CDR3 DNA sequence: TGCAGCGTTCGGGCGCGGCCAGAGGAGCAGTTCTTC. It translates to CSVRARPEEQFF.

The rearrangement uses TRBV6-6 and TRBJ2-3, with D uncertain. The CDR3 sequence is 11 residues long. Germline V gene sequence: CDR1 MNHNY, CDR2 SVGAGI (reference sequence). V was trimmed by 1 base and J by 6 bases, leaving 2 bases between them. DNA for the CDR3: TGTGCCAGCAGTTACTTTGATACGCAGTATTTT. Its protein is CASSYFDTQYF.

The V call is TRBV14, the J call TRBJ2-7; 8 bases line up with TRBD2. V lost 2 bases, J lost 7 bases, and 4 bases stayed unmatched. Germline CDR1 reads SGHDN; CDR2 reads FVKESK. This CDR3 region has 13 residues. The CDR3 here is CASSQIPGGEQYF. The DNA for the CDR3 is TGTGCCAGCAGCCAAATACCGGGGGGGGAGCAGTACTTC.

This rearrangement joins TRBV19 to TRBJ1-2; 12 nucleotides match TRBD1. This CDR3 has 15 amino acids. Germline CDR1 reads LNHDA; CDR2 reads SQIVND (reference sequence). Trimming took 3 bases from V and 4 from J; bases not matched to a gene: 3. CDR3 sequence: CASSMGTGGIYGYTF. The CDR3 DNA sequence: TGTGCCAGTAGTATGGGGACAGGGGGCATCTATGGCTACACCTTC.

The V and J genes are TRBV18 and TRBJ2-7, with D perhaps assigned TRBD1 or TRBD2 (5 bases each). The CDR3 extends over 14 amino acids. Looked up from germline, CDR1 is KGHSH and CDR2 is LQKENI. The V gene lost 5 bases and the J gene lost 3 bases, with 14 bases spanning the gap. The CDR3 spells CASSEGLAGYEQYF. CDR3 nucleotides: TGTGCCAGCTCAGAGGGGTTAGCCGGCTACGAGCAGTACTTC.

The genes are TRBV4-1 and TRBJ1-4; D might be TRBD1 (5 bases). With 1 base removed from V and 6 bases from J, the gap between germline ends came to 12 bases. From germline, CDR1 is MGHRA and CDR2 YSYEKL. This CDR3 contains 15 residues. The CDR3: CASSQGRLRDEKLFF. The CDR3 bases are TGCGCCAGCAGCCAAGGGCGCCTCAGGGATGAAAAACTGTTTTTT.

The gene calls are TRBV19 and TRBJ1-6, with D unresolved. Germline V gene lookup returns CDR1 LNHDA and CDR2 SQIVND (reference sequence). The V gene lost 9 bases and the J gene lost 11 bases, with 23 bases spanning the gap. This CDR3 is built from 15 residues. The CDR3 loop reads CASSASTRNGAPLHF. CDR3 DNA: TGTGCCAGCTCAGCCTCTACAAGAAACGGGGCACCCCTCCACTTT.

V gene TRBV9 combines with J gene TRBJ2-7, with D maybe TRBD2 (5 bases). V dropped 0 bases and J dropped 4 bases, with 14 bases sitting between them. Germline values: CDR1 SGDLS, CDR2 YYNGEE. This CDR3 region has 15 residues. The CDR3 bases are TGTGCCAGCAGCGTAGGGGCTAGCTCACAATACGAGCAGTACTTC. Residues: CASSVGASSQYEQYF.

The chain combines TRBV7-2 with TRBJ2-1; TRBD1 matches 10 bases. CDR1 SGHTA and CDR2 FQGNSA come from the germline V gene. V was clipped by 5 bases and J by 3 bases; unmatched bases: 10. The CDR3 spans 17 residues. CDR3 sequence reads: CASSRVVGTGDYNEQFF. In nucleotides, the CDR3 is TGTGCCAGCAGCCGAGTCGTCGGGACAGGGGACTACAATGAGCAGTTCTTC.

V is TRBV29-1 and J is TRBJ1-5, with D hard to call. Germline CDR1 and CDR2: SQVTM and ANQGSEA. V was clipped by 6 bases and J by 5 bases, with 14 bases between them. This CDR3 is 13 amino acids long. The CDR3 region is CSVAREGDQPQHF. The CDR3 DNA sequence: TGCAGCGTCGCACGAGAGGGAGATCAGCCCCAGCATTTT.

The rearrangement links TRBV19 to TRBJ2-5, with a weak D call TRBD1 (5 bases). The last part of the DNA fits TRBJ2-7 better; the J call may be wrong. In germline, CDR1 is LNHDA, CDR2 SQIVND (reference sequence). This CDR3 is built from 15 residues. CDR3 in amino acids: CASSLGATGPYEQYF. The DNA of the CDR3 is TGTGCCAGTAGCCTTGGGGCCACTGGTCCCTACGAGCAGTACTTC.

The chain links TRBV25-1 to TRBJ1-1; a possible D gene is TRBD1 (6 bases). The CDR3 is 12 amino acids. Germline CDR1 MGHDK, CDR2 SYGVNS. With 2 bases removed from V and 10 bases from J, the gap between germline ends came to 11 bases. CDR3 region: CASSEPGTTAFF. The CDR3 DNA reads TGTGCCAGCAGTGAACCCGGGACAACAGCTTTCTTT.

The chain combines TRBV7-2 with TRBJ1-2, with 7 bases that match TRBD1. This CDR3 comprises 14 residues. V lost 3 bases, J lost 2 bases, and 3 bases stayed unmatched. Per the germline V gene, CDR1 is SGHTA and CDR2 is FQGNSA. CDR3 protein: CASSLGGQNYGYTF. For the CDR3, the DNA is TGTGCCAGCAGCTTGGGGGGACAGAACTATGGCTACACCTTC.